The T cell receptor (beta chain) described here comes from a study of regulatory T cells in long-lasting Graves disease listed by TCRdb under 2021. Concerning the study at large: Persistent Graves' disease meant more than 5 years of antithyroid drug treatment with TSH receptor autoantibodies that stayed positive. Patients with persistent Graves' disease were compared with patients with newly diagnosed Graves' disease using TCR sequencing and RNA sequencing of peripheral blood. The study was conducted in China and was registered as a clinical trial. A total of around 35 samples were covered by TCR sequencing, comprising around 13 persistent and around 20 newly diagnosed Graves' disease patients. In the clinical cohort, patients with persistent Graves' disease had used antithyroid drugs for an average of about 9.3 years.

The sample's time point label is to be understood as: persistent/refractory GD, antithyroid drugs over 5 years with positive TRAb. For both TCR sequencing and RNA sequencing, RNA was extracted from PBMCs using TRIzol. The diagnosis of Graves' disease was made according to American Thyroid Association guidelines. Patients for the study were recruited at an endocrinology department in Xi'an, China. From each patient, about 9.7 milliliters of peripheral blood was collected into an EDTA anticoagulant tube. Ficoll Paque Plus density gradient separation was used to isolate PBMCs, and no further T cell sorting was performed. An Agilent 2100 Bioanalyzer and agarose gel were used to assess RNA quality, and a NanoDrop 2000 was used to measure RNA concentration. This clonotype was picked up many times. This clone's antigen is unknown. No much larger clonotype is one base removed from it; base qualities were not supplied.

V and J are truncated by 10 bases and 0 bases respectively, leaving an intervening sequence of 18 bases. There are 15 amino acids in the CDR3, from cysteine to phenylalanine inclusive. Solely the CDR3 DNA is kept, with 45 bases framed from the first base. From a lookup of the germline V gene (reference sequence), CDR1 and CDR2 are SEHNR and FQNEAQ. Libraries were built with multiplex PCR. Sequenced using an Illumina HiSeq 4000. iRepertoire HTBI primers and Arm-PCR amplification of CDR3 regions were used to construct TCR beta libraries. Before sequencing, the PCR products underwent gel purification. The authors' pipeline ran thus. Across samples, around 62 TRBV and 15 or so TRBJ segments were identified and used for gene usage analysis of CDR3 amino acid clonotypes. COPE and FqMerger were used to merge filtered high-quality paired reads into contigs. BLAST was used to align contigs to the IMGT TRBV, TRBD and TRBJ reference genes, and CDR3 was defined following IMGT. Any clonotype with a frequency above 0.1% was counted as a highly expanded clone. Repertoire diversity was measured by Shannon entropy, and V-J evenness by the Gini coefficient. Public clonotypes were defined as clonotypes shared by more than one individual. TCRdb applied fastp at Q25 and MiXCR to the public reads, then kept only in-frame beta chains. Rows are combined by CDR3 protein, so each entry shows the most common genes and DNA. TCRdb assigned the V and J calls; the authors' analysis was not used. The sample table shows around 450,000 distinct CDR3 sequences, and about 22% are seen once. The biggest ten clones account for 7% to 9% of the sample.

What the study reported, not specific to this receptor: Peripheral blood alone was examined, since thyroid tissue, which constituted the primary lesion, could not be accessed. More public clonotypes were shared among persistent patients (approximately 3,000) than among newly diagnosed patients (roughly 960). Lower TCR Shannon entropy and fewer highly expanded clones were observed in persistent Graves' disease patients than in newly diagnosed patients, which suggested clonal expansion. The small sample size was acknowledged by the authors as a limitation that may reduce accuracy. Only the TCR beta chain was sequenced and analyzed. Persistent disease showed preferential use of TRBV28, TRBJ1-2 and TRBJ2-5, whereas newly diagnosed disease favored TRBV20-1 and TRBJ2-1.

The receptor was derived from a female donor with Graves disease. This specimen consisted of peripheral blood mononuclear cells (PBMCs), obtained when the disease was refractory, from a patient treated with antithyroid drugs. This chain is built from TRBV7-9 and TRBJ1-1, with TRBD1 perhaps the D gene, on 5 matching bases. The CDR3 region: CAIPEGGGMNTEAFF. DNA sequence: TGTGCCATCCCGGAGGGTGGGGGAATGAACACTGAAGCTTTCTTT. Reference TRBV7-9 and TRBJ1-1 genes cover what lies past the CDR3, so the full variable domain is DTGVSQNPRHKITKRGQNVTFRCDPISEHNRLYWYRQTLGQGPEFLTYFQNEAQLEKSRLLSDRFSAERPKGSFSTLEIQRTEQGDSAMYLCAIPEGGGMNTEAFFGQGTRLTVV.